The clone carrying this T cell receptor (beta chain) occurred a few times. Its antigen is not identified. The entry originates in a study of T cell responses to AZD1222 COVID-19 vaccine. Points from the study as a whole: Clonal diversity was possibly underestimated; the donors were predominantly white British and more often female. Seropositive AZD1222 recipients at baseline numbered only five or six. Close to half of spike-specific TCRs reportedly recognize unmutated variant regions. Repertoire sampling happened only post peak T cell response.

Profiling relied on immunoSEQ multiplex PCR, and the TCRdb table lists in-frame clones only, not all of them. The data contain some 150,000 clones, about nine tenths of them singletons. Looked up from germline, CDR1 is SGHNT and CDR2 is YYREEE (reference sequence). CDR3 length: 15 residues. V shed 4 bases and J 7 bases; nucleotides not matched to a gene: 6. Sequencing used peripheral blood, obtained on day 0 of MenACWY control vaccination. The source of this sequence is an adult in good health. The V and J genes are TRBV5-4 and TRBJ2-1; TRBD2 aligns across 12 bases. CDR3: CASSAGTSGWNEQFF. CDR3 sequence (DNA): TGTGCCAGCAGCGCCGGGACTAGCGGGTGGAATGAGCAGTTCTTC. The full variable domain, completed using reference TRBV5-4 and TRBJ2-1, is ETGVTQSPTHLIKTRGQQVTLRCSSQSGHNTVSWYQQALGQGPQFIFQYYREEENGRGNFPPRFSGLQFPNYSSELNVNALELDDSALYLCASSAGTSGWNEQFFGPGTRLTVL.